The source of this T cell receptor (beta chain) is a study of blood T cells in healthy people across ages. General observations from the study: While age rose, TCR beta diversity per million T cells dropped in a roughly linear way.

Alongside a J-beta primer mix, a sample-barcoded 5' primer served in a second PCR lasting about 7 to 11 cycles. Each CDR3 protein is one row after TCRdb ran MiXCR on the 5' RACE reads. The sample includes fewer than 1,000,000 distinct CDR3 sequences, 40% to 50% of them seen just once. V shed 1 base, J shed 0 bases, and the junction held 12 bases outside the gene matches. This CDR3 is built from 19 residues. Germline V gives CDR1 LGHNA, CDR2 YSLEER. Concerning this clonotype: Its antigen remains unknown.

The rearrangement uses TRBV4-3 and TRBJ2-3; TRBD2 matches at 8 bases. The sequenced sample consisted of blood. The source of this sequence is a man in his 60s in good health. The CDR3 region has the DNA TGCGCCAGCAGCCAAGCATCCCACCGAGCTAGCGGGAGCACAGATACGCAGTATTTT. This encodes CASSQASHRASGSTDTQYF.